One sample yielded the 14 T cell receptor beta chains listed below, sequenced in a study of beta chain features in type 1 diabetes. Study observations and caveats: In every one of the four CD4+ subsets, TCRB CDR3s were moderately but significantly shorter in Type 1 diabetes patients.

No antigen is known for these receptors. Every bit of the isolated RNA underwent reverse transcription, so sequencing read expressed TCRB transcripts. The data were produced by immunoSEQ multiplex PCR, yet TCRdb's version contains in-frame clones alone and is incomplete. Among around 250,000 clones, more than 13% were seen once, and the ten largest hold roughly 0.018%. Source material: naive CD4+ T cells from blood. Every receptor here comes from a man aged 25-40 years with type 1 diabetes.

V and J are TRBV7-2 and TRBJ2-7; the D gene is possibly TRBD2 (5 bases). Trimming pared 6 bases from V and 4 bases from J, leaving 13 bases between. Per the germline V gene, CDR1 is SGHTA and CDR2 is FQGNSA. The CDR3 contains 13 residues. The CDR3 sequence: CASSGGIGYEQYF. CDR3 DNA: TGTGCCAGCAGTGGAGGTATAGGGTACGAGCAGTACTTC.

The chain employs TRBV5-1 and TRBJ1-2; 7 bases agree with TRBD1. CDR1 SGHRS and CDR2 YFSETQ come from the germline V gene. The J segment lost 4 bases and the V segment lost 0 bases, leaving 3 bases of the junction unmatched. This CDR3 is built from 14 residues. CDR3 amino acids: CASSLEGGGYGYTF. The CDR3 bases are TGCGCCAGCAGCTTGGAAGGGGGCGGCTATGGCTACACCTTC.

This clone was detected only a few times. This chain links TRBV5-1 with TRBJ2-7; 10 nucleotides line up with TRBD1. The CDR3 has 14 residues. The V gene's germline CDR1 is SGHRS and CDR2 YFSETQ. After removal of 5 bases from V and 6 bases from J, the junction contained 8 bases not matched to a gene. CDR3 sequence: CASSSGQGLIEQYF. The CDR3 DNA reads TGCGCCAGCAGTTCGGGACAGGGGTTGATCGAGCAGTACTTC.

The chain carries TRBV5-1 and TRBJ2-5; D remains ambiguous. This CDR3 has 14 residues. The ends were cut back, 3 bases at V and 1 base at J, with 10 bases in the middle. The germline V gene has CDR1 SGHRS and CDR2 YFSETQ. CDR3 in amino acids: CASSSPGTQETQYF. The CDR3 DNA reads as TGCGCCAGCAGCTCCCCAGGAACCCAAGAGACCCAGTACTTC. Drawing the rest from reference TRBV5-1 and TRBJ2-5, the complete variable domain is KAGVTQTPRYLIKTRGQQVTLSCSPISGHRSVSWYQQTPGQGLQFLFEYFSETQRNKGNFPGRFSGRQFSNSRSEMNVSTLELGDSALYLCASSSPGTQETQYFGPGTRLLVL.

The chain couples TRBV28 to TRBJ2-1; TRBD2 aligns across 9 bases. The CDR3 contains 16 residues. Germline values: CDR1 MDHEN, CDR2 SYDVKM. V gave up 4 bases and J gave up 0 bases; unmatched junction bases: 4. The CDR3 spells CASSSLTSGSYNEQFF. The CDR3 DNA follows: TGTGCCAGCAGTTCCCTGACTAGCGGCTCCTACAATGAGCAGTTCTTC.

The rearrangement links TRBV2 to TRBJ1-5; D is unresolved. Germline V lookup: CDR1 SNHLY, CDR2 FYNNEI. V lost 7 bases and J 3 bases, leaving 13 bases between the germline ends. CDR3 length equals 14 residues. The CDR3 DNA reads as TGTGCCAGCAAATTGGGGAGGGACAATCAGCCCCAGCATTTT. Translation gives CASKLGRDNQPQHF. The variable domain in full, completed from reference TRBV2 and TRBJ1-5, reads EPEVTQTPSHQVTQMGQEVILRCVPISNHLYFYWYRQILGQKVEFLVSFYNNEISEKSEIFDDQFSVERPDGSNFTLKIRSTKLEDSAMYFCASKLGRDNQPQHFGDGTRLSIL.

This clone turned up a few times. The chain uses TRBV18 and TRBJ2-7; 10 nucleotides agree with TRBD1. This CDR3 comprises 15 residues. CDR1 and CDR2 from the germline V gene are KGHSH and LQKENI. V was pared by 6 bases and J by 6 bases, with 11 bases of the junction left unmatched. CDR3 bases: TGTGCCAGCTCGCCCATTGGGACAGGGGTTGTCGAGCAGTACTTC. Translated, it gives CASSPIGTGVVEQYF. Full variable domain (missing parts from reference TRBV18 and TRBJ2-7): NAGVMQNPRHLVRRRGQEARLRCSPMKGHSHVYWYRQLPEEGLKFMVYLQKENIIDESGMPKERFSAEFPKEGPSILRIQQVVRGDSAAYFCASSPIGTGVVEQYFGPGTRLTVT.

The table lists this clone with a few counts. The gene calls are TRBV7-2 and TRBJ2-7; D is uncertain. V was pared by 5 bases and J by 0 bases, with 20 bases between. The CDR3 is 17 amino acids. CDR1 is SGHTA and CDR2 is FQGNSA in the germline V gene. CDR3 sequence: CASSLDFSAARSYEQYF. The CDR3 DNA reads as TGTGCCAGCAGCCTCGACTTCAGCGCGGCCCGCTCCTACGAGCAGTACTTC.

This clone turned up a few times. V is TRBV18 and J is TRBJ1-2; no reliable D call. The CDR3 totals 15 residues. Germline-derived CDR1 and CDR2 are KGHSH and LQKENI. Trimming shortened V by 4 bases and J by 8 bases, and 20 bases separated the two germline ends. Here the CDR3 reads CASSQAVGRGSGYTF. Written as DNA, the CDR3 is TGTGCCAGCTCACAAGCCGTCGGACGCGGGTCGGGCTACACCTTC.

This clone was counted only a few times. Relative to the germline gene, one junction end is altered; a read error may explain this. The gene calls are TRBV7-7 and TRBJ2-5; 15 bases are a match to TRBD2. From germline, CDR1 is SSHAT and CDR2 FNYEAQ (reference sequence). This CDR3 has 16 residues. DNA for the CDR3: TGTGCTAGCAGCACGGGACTAGCGGGAGGCGGAGAGACCCAGTACTTC. Its protein product is CASSTGLAGGGETQYF. The full variable domain, with the rest looked up from reference TRBV7-7 and TRBJ2-5, is GAGVSQSPRYKVTKRGQDVTLRCDPISSHATLYWYQQALGQGPEFLTYFNYEAQPDKSGLPSDRFSAERPEGSISTLTIQRTEQRDSAMYRCASSTGLAGGGETQYFGPGTRLLVL.

This clone was seen only a few times. The CDR3 DNA is TGTGCCAGCAGCTCCTACAGGGTCAATCAGCCCCAGCATTTT. Its translation is CASSSYRVNQPQHF. The chain joins TRBV7-9 to TRBJ1-5; D might be TRBD1 (6 bases). The germline V and J ends were trimmed by 4 bases and 3 bases, with 10 bases remaining between them. Germline-derived CDR1 and CDR2 are SEHNR and FQNEAQ (reference sequence). The CDR3 is made up of 14 amino acids. Full variable domain (missing parts from reference TRBV7-9 and TRBJ1-5): DTGVSQNPRHKITKRGQNVTFRCDPISEHNRLYWYRQTLGQGPEFLTYFQNEAQLEKSRLLSDRFSAERPKGSFSTLEIQRTEQGDSAMYLCASSSYRVNQPQHFGDGTRLSIL.

This clone was observed a few times. This sequence joins TRBV6-5 and TRBJ2-7; 9 bases align to TRBD1. Germline V gene data show CDR1 as MNHEY and CDR2 as SVGAGI. After removal of 9 bases from V and 2 bases from J, the junction contained 8 bases not matched to a gene. The CDR3 length is 14 residues. The CDR3 nucleotides are TGTGCCAGTTTGTCAGACAGGGGGGCCTACGAGCAGTACTTC. Protein sequence: CASLSDRGAYEQYF.

V gene TRBV6-5 combines with J gene TRBJ2-2, with D tentatively TRBD2 (5 bases). CDR3 length equals 14 residues. CDR1 MNHEY and CDR2 SVGAGI come from the germline V gene. V was shortened by 8 bases and J by 2 bases, with 12 bases between the two germline ends. The CDR3 DNA is TGTGCCAGCCGGAGGTCTGTTAACACCGGGGAGCTGTTTTTT. Translating gives CASRRSVNTGELFF.

The chain uses TRBV6-6 and TRBJ2-5, with 8 nucleotides matching TRBD2. Germline CDR1 MNHNY, CDR2 SVGAGI (reference sequence). The ends lost 0 bases at V and 5 bases at J; junction bases unmatched: 5. CDR3 size: 15 residues. CDR3 region: CASSYSSGSGETQYF. Here the CDR3 DNA reads TGTGCCAGCAGTTACTCCAGCGGGAGTGGTGAGACCCAGTACTTC.